The TCR beta chain described here comes from a study of blood T cell repertoires in COVID-19. Across the whole study: T cells, B-cell-depleted T cells, or PBMCs provided the cDNA or gDNA that served as material.

Assay used: immunoSEQ multiplex PCR; TCRdb lists only in-frame clones, some missing. The sample carries approximately 70,000 clones, roughly 80% recorded once. The CDR3 spans 14 residues. V was pared by 1 base and J by 5 bases, with 9 bases between. Germline V gene lookup returns CDR1 SGHRS and CDR2 YFSETQ. Specimen: peripheral blood. This rearrangement joins TRBV5-1 to TRBJ2-2, with D unresolved. The sequence was collected from a woman aged 80 or over with acute or convalescent COVID-19. CDR3 sequence reads: CASSLTSRTGELFF. The CDR3, as DNA: TGCGCCAGCAGCTTGACCTCGAGAACCGGGGAGCTGTTTTTT.